Given below is one T cell receptor beta chain in context. Its antigen is unidentified. The data stem from a study of beta chain features in type 1 diabetes. Overall study findings and caveats: TCRB CDR3 length was moderately but significantly reduced in all four CD4+ subsets of Type 1 diabetes patients. Cells with high TCR expression could be over-represented when cDNA is sequenced.

All of the isolated RNA was reverse transcribed, so expressed TCRB transcripts were sequenced. The assay was immunoSEQ multiplex PCR, and TCRdb's table has in-frame clones only and misses some. The sample comprises hundreds of thousands of clones, 11% to 15% of which are singletons, and roughly 0.04% rests with the top ten. J gave up 0 bases and V 5 bases, and 0 bases lay outside the gene matches. This CDR3 has 14 amino acids. The germline V gene encodes CDR1 GTSNPN and CDR2 SVGIG (reference sequence). The specimen sequenced was naive CD4+ T cells from blood. This TCR was sampled from a man in his late teens or twenties with type 1 diabetes. V usage is TRBV30 and J usage is TRBJ2-2, with TRBD1 matching 10 bases. For the CDR3, the DNA is TGTGCCTGGGACAGGGGGCCGAACACCGGGGAGCTGTTTTTT. Its protein product is CAWDRGPNTGELFF.